The 6 T cell receptor beta chains listed next were all sequenced from one sample in a study of T-cell memory formation after mild COVID-19 (dated by TCRdb to about 2021). Libraries were constructed by 5' RACE. These reads were obtained on an Illumina NovaSeq 6000. TCRdb itself trimmed the public reads at Q25 with fastp, ran MiXCR and retained productive beta chains. Rows are unified per CDR3 protein, each entry keeping the most common DNA and genes. The sample includes hundreds of thousands of distinct CDR3 sequences, with approximately 15% observed a single time. Clones ranked in the top ten supply roughly 7.7% of the sample. The specimen was PBMCs or a T cell subset sorted from them (not recorded which). The receptors stem from an adult woman who had mild COVID-19 (a few samples of this study predate the infection). The sample titles of this study are shuffled in the database, so cell type and time point are left out; the donor was told from shared clones.

A single count supports this clonotype. This chain uses TRBV20-1 with TRBJ1-4; D might be TRBD1 (5 bases). V was clipped by 5 bases and J by 7 bases, with 11 bases between them. The CDR3 contains 12 residues. Germline CDR1 reads DFQATT; CDR2 reads SNEGSKA (reference sequence). DNA for the CDR3: TGCAGTGCTCACGCTGACAGTGAAAAACTGTTTTTT. Protein sequence: CSAHADSEKLFF.

This clonotype has a handful of counts. The chain couples TRBV20-1 to TRBJ2-1; 9 nucleotides line up with TRBD1. The CDR3 loop spans 15 amino acids. Losses at the gene ends were 5 bases for V and 8 bases for J; bases not matched to a gene: 13. Germline assignment: CDR1 DFQATT and CDR2 SNEGSKA (reference sequence). CDR3 region: CSASGTGGKGDEQFF. The CDR3 DNA follows: TGCAGTGCTTCCGGCACAGGGGGCAAAGGCGATGAGCAGTTCTTC.

V usage is TRBV12-3 or TRBV12-4 and J usage is TRBJ2-1, with 11 bases lining up with TRBD2. This CDR3 contains 14 residues. V lost 6 bases and J lost 5; bases outside the gene matches: 3. The CDR3 region has the DNA TGTGCCAGCAGCCCACTAGCGGGGGACAATGAGCAGTTCTTC. Its protein product is CASSPLAGDNEQFF.

The V gene is TRBV14, the J gene TRBJ2-1; tentative D call: TRBD1 (6 bases). Trimming took off 4 bases at V and 10 bases at J, with 20 bases between the two ends. In germline, CDR1 is SGHDN, CDR2 FVKESK. The length of the CDR3 is 15 residues. CDR3 in amino acids: CASSLLFYRDREQFF. The CDR3, as DNA: TGTGCCAGCAGCCTTCTTTTCTACAGGGATCGGGAGCAGTTCTTC.

The gene calls are TRBV2 and TRBJ2-2; D not certain. The V end was cut by 7 bases, the J end by 0 bases, with 12 bases between. CDR1 and CDR2 (germline): SNHLY, FYNNEI. The CDR3 contains 15 residues. The CDR3 coding sequence is TGTGCCAGCAAGGTTCAGGATACGAACACCGGGGAGCTGTTTTTT. Protein product: CASKVQDTNTGELFF.

The V and J genes are TRBV11-2 and TRBJ2-2, with TRBD2 identical over 12 bases. V lost 5 bases and J lost 6; bases outside the gene matches: 10. The CDR3 is 17 residues long. Germline V lookup: CDR1 SGHAT, CDR2 FQNNGV. This chain's CDR3 is CASSPRRLAGGPGELFF. The CDR3 DNA follows: TGTGCCAGCAGCCCACGCCGGCTAGCGGGGGGGCCCGGGGAGCTGTTTTTT.